A selection of T cell receptor beta chains follows, all from one sample in a study of blood T cell repertoires in COVID-19. Libraries were prepared by immunoSEQ multiplex PCR; TCRdb keeps only in-frame clonotypes and omits some of them. The table lists about 270,000 clones, approximately 90% of them singletons, with approximately 4% in the top ten. Sequencing used PBMCs or T cells enriched from blood (not recorded which). These TCRs come from a woman aged 25 to 45 with acute COVID-19. Both conserved end residues are part of each CDR3. Fields, in order: J gene, clone size, V gene, D gene, CDR3 protein, CDR3 DNA. A D gene is named only where the DNA matches it firmly. Where a row states a size, it is once, few, many or the class of an expanded clone; other rows omit it.

TRBJ2-1	NA	TRBV7-2	NA	CASSMGAGVTEQFF	TGTGCCAGCAGCATGGGGGCGGGAGTTACTGAGCAGTTCTTC
TRBJ2-3	NA	TRBV25-1	TRBD2	CASSEAGDGTDTQYF	TGTGCCAGCAGTGAAGCGGGAGATGGGACAGATACGCAGTATTTT
TRBJ2-7	NA	TRBV4-1	NA	CASSPSSGFSYEQYF	TGCGCCAGCAGCCCGTCAAGCGGGTTCTCCTACGAGCAGTACTTC
TRBJ2-2	NA	TRBV9	TRBD2	CASSVGAGADTGELFF	TGTGCCAGCAGCGTAGGAGCGGGAGCCGACACCGGGGAGCTGTTTTTT
TRBJ2-7	NA	TRBV11-2	TRBD2	CASSLAGGSSYEQYF	TGTGCCAGCAGCTTAGCGGGAGGGAGCTCCTACGAGCAGTACTTC
TRBJ1-1	NA	TRBV27	TRBD1	CASRSGTEATEAFF	TGTGCCAGCAGGTCCGGGACAGAGGCCACGGAAGCTTTCTTT
TRBJ2-7	once	TRBV27	TRBD1	CASSFLRTGGIYEQYF	TGTGCCAGCAGTTTTCTCAGGACAGGGGGTATCTACGAGCAGTACTTC
TRBJ2-1	NA	TRBV4-1	TRBD2	CASSQENGLAGEADYNEQFF	TGCGCCAGCAGCCAAGAAAACGGACTAGCGGGCGAGGCCGATTACAATGAGCAGTTCTTC
TRBJ1-6	once	TRBV28	NA	CASKYSNSPLHF	TGTGCCAGCAAGTACAGCAATTCACCCCTCCACTTT
TRBJ2-7	NA	TRBV9	NA	CASSVVGRDTSYEQYF	TGTGCCAGCAGCGTAGTCGGCAGGGATACTTCCTACGAGCAGTACTTC
TRBJ2-5	NA	TRBV7-3	TRBD2	CASSPSASGSPETQYF	TGTGCCAGCAGCCCATCGGCCAGCGGGAGCCCTGAGACCCAGTACTTC
TRBJ2-7	NA	TRBV4-1	NA	CASSQGGYEQYF	TGCGCCAGCAGCCAAGGAGGTTACGAGCAGTACTTC
TRBJ2-7	NA	TRBV7-2	NA	CASRVGGQSYEQYF	TGTGCCAGCAGGGTTGGAGGACAGTCCTACGAGCAGTACTTC
TRBJ2-7	NA	TRBV29-1	NA	CSVGGSYEQYF	TGCAGCGTGGGAGGTTCCTACGAGCAGTACTTC
TRBJ2-2	NA	TRBV18	NA	CASSRIRGEDTGELFF	TGTGCCAGCTCACGTATTAGAGGGGAGGACACCGGGGAGCTGTTTTTT
TRBJ1-3	once	TRBV7-9	TRBD1	CATRQGSSGNTIYF	TGTGCCACCAGACAGGGATCATCTGGAAACACCATATATTTT
TRBJ1-1	NA	TRBV28	TRBD1	CASSPIPGTGVLRNTEAFF	TGTGCCAGCAGTCCTATCCCCGGGACAGGGGTTTTGAGGAACACTGAAGCTTTCTTT
TRBJ2-2	NA	TRBV28	TRBD2	CANFWASGNTGELFF	TGTGCCAACTTCTGGGCTAGCGGGAACACCGGGGAGCTGTTTTTT
TRBJ2-7	NA	TRBV5-4	NA	CASSSSGEGPYEQYF	TGTGCCAGCAGCTCCTCGGGAGAGGGGCCCTACGAGCAGTACTTC
TRBJ2-3	NA	TRBV4-1	TRBD2	CASSHSGGGGTDTQYF	TGCGCCAGCAGCCATAGCGGGGGGGGAGGCACAGATACGCAGTATTTT
TRBJ1-1	NA	TRBV11-3	TRBD1	CASSARQGITEAFF	TGTGCCAGCAGCGCCCGACAGGGTATCACTGAAGCTTTCTTT
TRBJ2-3	few	TRBV7-9	TRBD2	CASSLGLAGEGDTQYF	TGTGCCAGCAGCTTAGGACTAGCGGGAGAAGGTGATACGCAGTATTTT
TRBJ1-5	NA	TRBV27	NA	CASSLVGAGNQPQHF	TGTGCCAGCAGTTTGGTGGGGGCAGGCAATCAGCCCCAGCATTTT
TRBJ2-7	NA	TRBV27	TRBD1	CASSLSETGYEQQYF	TGTGCCAGCAGTTTATCGGAGACAGGGTACGAGCAGCAGTACTTC
TRBJ2-3	NA	TRBV3-1/TRBV3-2	TRBD2	CASSHLTLAGADTQYF	TGTGCCAGCAGCCACCTAACCCTAGCGGGGGCAGATACGCAGTATTTT
TRBJ1-2	NA	TRBV28	TRBD1	CASSLISGQLYGYTF	TGTGCCAGCAGTTTAATATCGGGACAGCTTTATGGCTACACCTTC
TRBJ2-1	NA	TRBV6-1	NA	CASSPEDTNNEQFF	TGTGCCAGCAGCCCCGAGGACACAAACAATGAGCAGTTCTTC
TRBJ2-1	NA	TRBV7-8	NA	CASSLGRANEQFF	TGTGCCAGCAGCTTAGGGCGGGCAAATGAGCAGTTCTTC
TRBJ2-7	NA	TRBV9	TRBD1	CASSVVGTGGHEQYF	TGTGCCAGCAGCGTAGTTGGGACAGGGGGCCACGAGCAGTACTTC
TRBJ2-2	NA	TRBV9	TRBD1	CASSVGVGQGYTGELFF	TGTGCCAGCAGCGTAGGAGTTGGACAGGGTTACACCGGGGAGCTGTTTTTT
TRBJ2-7	NA	TRBV20-1	NA	CSASKPSTSYEQYF	TGCAGTGCTAGTAAGCCTAGTACATCCTACGAGCAGTACTTC
TRBJ2-1	once	TRBV11-2	TRBD2	CASSLGTSGASSYNEQFF	TGTGCCAGCAGCCTCGGGACTAGCGGGGCCAGTTCCTACAATGAGCAGTTCTTC
TRBJ2-7	NA	TRBV19	NA	CASSTPGGGNQDEQYF	TGTGCCAGTAGCACCCCCGGAGGAGGGAACCAGGACGAGCAGTACTTC
TRBJ2-7	NA	TRBV30	TRBD1	CAWSGDSRRAYEQYF	TGTGCCTGGAGTGGGGACAGCAGGAGAGCCTACGAGCAGTACTTC
TRBJ2-7	once	TRBV9	TRBD2	CASSASTSGAYEQYF	TGTGCCAGCAGCGCCTCAACTAGCGGGGCCTACGAGCAGTACTTC
TRBJ1-4	NA	TRBV30	NA	CAWSVYGGEKLFF	TGTGCCTGGAGTGTTTATGGGGGGGAAAAACTGTTTTTT
TRBJ2-3	NA	TRBV27	TRBD2	CASSFEASGSSDTQYF	TGTGCCAGCAGTTTCGAGGCGAGCGGGAGCTCAGATACGCAGTATTTT
TRBJ2-1	once	TRBV4-1	NA	CASSQDRAGALYNEQFF	TGCGCCAGCAGCCAAGATCGGGCAGGGGCCCTCTACAATGAGCAGTTCTTC
TRBJ2-7	once	TRBV28	TRBD1	CASSDRGHIYEQYF	TGTGCCAGCAGCGACAGGGGCCATATCTACGAGCAGTACTTC
TRBJ1-1	NA	TRBV6-1	TRBD1	CASSEAGQGATEAFF	TGTGCCAGCAGTGAAGCCGGGCAGGGGGCCACTGAAGCTTTCTTT
TRBJ2-7	NA	TRBV28	TRBD2	CASSLVSGSYEQYF	TGTGCCAGCAGTTTGGTAAGCGGGAGTTACGAGCAGTACTTC
TRBJ2-5	once	TRBV27	NA	CASSESGAYLGETQYF	TGTGCCAGCAGTGAGAGTGGGGCGTACCTTGGAGAGACCCAGTACTTC
TRBJ2-4	NA	TRBV4-2	TRBD2	CASSQIGLAENIQYF	TGTGCCAGCAGCCAGATCGGACTAGCGGAAAACATTCAGTACTTC
TRBJ1-2	NA	TRBV9	NA	CASSVGQGYGYGYTF	TGTGCCAGCAGCGTAGGTCAGGGGTATGGCTATGGCTACACCTTC
TRBJ2-7	once	TRBV19	NA	CASSIWARDNEQYF	TGTGCCAGTAGTATTTGGGCCAGGGATAACGAGCAGTACTTC
TRBJ2-7	NA	TRBV7-9	TRBD1	CASSARDRTYEQYF	TGTGCCAGCAGCGCCCGGGACAGGACCTACGAGCAGTACTTC
TRBJ2-1	NA	TRBV7-6	NA	CASSTLGYPLVGQFF	TGTGCCAGCAGCACGCTTGGTTATCCACTTGTTGGGCAGTTCTTC
TRBJ1-5	NA	TRBV24-1	NA	CAIGTTISNQPQHF	TGTGCCATCGGGACAACTATTAGCAATCAGCCCCAGCATTTT
TRBJ2-2	NA	TRBV19	NA	CASSPFEGTSTGELFF	TGTGCCAGTAGTCCTTTTGAGGGGACTTCTACCGGGGAGCTGTTTTTT
TRBJ2-1	NA	TRBV28	TRBD2	CASRSWGTSLSYEQFF	TGTGCCAGCAGATCATGGGGGACTAGCTTATCCTATGAGCAGTTCTTC
TRBJ1-4	NA	TRBV4-1	TRBD1	CASSQGTGEREKLFF	TGCGCCAGCAGCCAGGGGACAGGGGAACGCGAAAAACTGTTTTTT
TRBJ2-1	NA	TRBV24-1	TRBD2	CATSDQAGVDEQFF	TGTGCCACCAGTGATCAAGCGGGAGTTGATGAGCAGTTCTTC
TRBJ2-7	NA	TRBV3-1/TRBV3-2	TRBD1	CASSHGTGGGEQYF	TGTGCCAGCAGCCATGGGACAGGAGGCGGCGAGCAGTACTTC
TRBJ2-1	NA	TRBV30	TRBD2	CAGERDLYNEQFF	TGTGCCGGGGAGCGGGACCTCTACAATGAGCAGTTCTTC
TRBJ1-6	NA	TRBV6-5	NA	CASSYGSESRRLHF	TGTGCCAGCAGTTACGGGTCTGAATCGAGGAGGCTCCACTTT
TRBJ2-2	once	TRBV5-1	TRBD2	CASSLGLAGTGELFF	TGCGCCAGCAGCTTGGGACTAGCCGGCACCGGGGAGCTGTTTTTT
TRBJ2-3	NA	TRBV2	NA	CASKGGGAYTDTQYF	TGTGCCAGCAAGGGCGGAGGGGCGTACACAGATACGCAGTATTTT
TRBJ2-2	once	TRBV27	TRBD2	CASSLFWTSGKNTGELFF	TGTGCCAGCAGTTTATTTTGGACTAGCGGGAAGAACACCGGGGAGCTGTTTTTT
TRBJ1-1	NA	TRBV4-1	NA	CASSQDRRGGNTEAFF	TGCGCCAGCAGCCAAGATCGGCGGGGGGGTAACACTGAAGCTTTCTTT
TRBJ2-1	NA	TRBV18	TRBD1	CASSSGQGTYNEQFF	TGTGCCAGCTCATCCGGACAGGGAACTTACAATGAGCAGTTCTTC